These 5 T cell receptor beta chains were sequenced from one sample in a study of shared clonotypes between healthy human individuals. Clones were read by immunoSEQ multiplex PCR, and TCRdb kept only the in-frame ones, dropping some. Of 1.5 million to 2.5 million clones in the sample, approximately 94% were seen once. As defined, naive CD8 cells were CD45RO-negative and positively selected for CCR7, with terminally differentiated effector memory CD45RA+ cells excluded. Material: naive CD8+ T cells sorted from blood. The receptors stem from a man aged 18 to 35 in good health.

This chain connects TRBV6-4 to TRBJ1-1, with D tentatively TRBD1 (5 bases). CDR3 size: 19 residues. In germline, CDR1 is MRHNA, CDR2 SNTAGT. V dropped 3 bases and J dropped 4 bases, with 27 bases sitting between them. The CDR3 spells CASSDPPTLRDFRRTEAFF. DNA for the CDR3: TGTGCCAGCAGTGATCCCCCGACACTCCGGGACTTTCGTCGCACTGAAGCTTTCTTT.

Note on this clone: This sample includes further DNA sequences coding for the same CDR3. The chain has TRBV9 and TRBJ2-7; the D gene is possibly TRBD2 (6 bases). Germline V gene lookup returns CDR1 SGDLS and CDR2 YYNGEE. V was pared by 0 bases and J by 0 bases, with 10 bases between. The CDR3 is 15 amino acids. The CDR3 DNA follows: TGTGCCAGCAGCGTAGGGTGGGAGGACTCCTACGAGCAGTACTTC. Translation gives CASSVGWEDSYEQYF.

This clone occurred once. The chain is built from TRBV2 and TRBJ1-2; 9 bases are a match to TRBD1. This CDR3 comprises 13 residues. The V segment lost 6 bases and the J segment 8 bases; nucleotides outside the gene matches: 7. CDR1 SNHLY and CDR2 FYNNEI come from the germline V gene. The CDR3 DNA follows: TGTGCCAGCAGCACCACAGGGGGCGAAGGCTACACCTTC. As protein: CASSTTGGEGYTF.

This chain connects TRBV11-2 to TRBJ2-7; D is uncertain. V gave up 5 bases and J gave up 6 bases, with 11 bases separating them. Germline V CDR1 and CDR2: SGHAT, FQNNGV. The CDR3 length is 12 residues. The CDR3 loop reads CASSRDILEQYF. The CDR3 DNA is TGTGCCAGCAGCCGCGACATACTCGAGCAGTACTTC. Together with reference TRBV11-2 and TRBJ2-7, the CDR3 gives the full variable domain: EAGVAQSPRYKIIEKRQSVAFWCNPISGHATLYWYQQILGQGPKLLIQFQNNGVVDDSQLPKDRFSAERLKGVDSTLKIQPAKLEDSAVYLCASSRDILEQYFGPGTRLTVT.

V usage is TRBV7-2 and J usage is TRBJ2-5; 11 positions agree with TRBD2. The CDR3 has 17 residues. Germline values: CDR1 SGHTA, CDR2 FQGNSA. J was trimmed by 1 base and V by 6 bases; bases with no gene match: 10. In DNA form, the CDR3 reads TGTGCCAGCAGTACCGGGACTAGCGGAGCAGCCCAAGAGACCCAGTACTTC. Its translation: CASSTGTSGAAQETQYF.